This is a list of T cell receptor beta chains from one sample in a study of T cell responses to AZD1222 COVID-19 vaccine. Some clones are missing from TCRdb's copy, which holds only in-frame ones; the method was immunoSEQ multiplex PCR. The repertoire holds about 130,000 clones, with around 90% as singletons. This specimen was peripheral blood, taken on day 0 of AZD1222 vaccination. These receptors were collected from an adult in good health. Each CDR3 is given with its conserved first and last residue. Fields, in order: clone size, D gene, V gene, J gene, CDR3 protein, CDR3 DNA. A D gene is named only where the DNA matches it firmly. A clone size is listed for some rows: how often the clone was seen (once, few, many), or a class if it is expanded.

size: -; D: TRBD2; V: TRBV25-1; J: TRBJ2-1; CDR3: CASSDLLAGKSYNEQFF; DNA: TGTGCCAGCAGTGACCTCCTAGCGGGAAAATCCTACAATGAGCAGTTCTTC
size: -; D: -; V: TRBV19; J: TRBJ2-7; CDR3: CASSDPKSSYEQYF; DNA: TGTGCCAGTAGTGACCCAAAGAGCTCCTACGAGCAGTACTTC
size: -; D: TRBD1; V: TRBV28; J: TRBJ1-3; CDR3: CASKTGGRNTIYF; DNA: TGTGCCAGCAAGACAGGGGGTAGAAACACCATATATTTT
size: -; D: -; V: TRBV2; J: TRBJ1-2; CDR3: CAGLQATGYGYTF; DNA: TGTGCCGGACTACAGGCGACGGGCTATGGCTACACCTTC
size: -; D: -; V: TRBV9; J: TRBJ1-2; CDR3: CASSVEVVSYGYTF; DNA: TGTGCCAGCAGCGTAGAGGTGGTTTCATATGGCTACACCTTC
size: once; D: -; V: TRBV27; J: TRBJ1-1; CDR3: CASNKGREAFF; DNA: TGTGCCAGCAACAAGGGCAGAGAAGCTTTCTTT
size: -; D: -; V: TRBV4-3; J: TRBJ1-2; CDR3: CASSQDLQGNYGYTF; DNA: TGCGCCAGCAGCCAAGATCTCCAGGGTAACTATGGCTACACCTTC
size: -; D: TRBD1; V: TRBV2; J: TRBJ1-6; CDR3: CASMGQNNSPLHF; DNA: TGTGCCAGCATGGGACAGAATAATTCACCCCTCCACTTT
size: -; D: -; V: TRBV3-1/TRBV3-2; J: TRBJ1-1; CDR3: CASSQEGRITEAFF; DNA: TGTGCCAGCAGCCAAGAGGGGCGGATAACTGAAGCTTTCTTT
size: -; D: -; V: TRBV7-8; J: TRBJ1-3; CDR3: CASSLLQIDSGNTIYF; DNA: TGTGCCAGCAGCTTACTACAGATTGACTCTGGAAACACCATATATTTT
size: -; D: -; V: TRBV7-2; J: TRBJ1-1; CDR3: CASSLKGGAGEAFF; DNA: TGTGCCAGCAGCCTAAAAGGAGGGGCCGGTGAAGCTTTCTTT
size: -; D: -; V: TRBV29-1; J: TRBJ1-2; CDR3: CSVDGGGYTF; DNA: TGCAGCGTTGACGGGGGAGGCTACACCTTC
size: -; D: TRBD1; V: TRBV30; J: TRBJ1-1; CDR3: CAWSITGAVEAFF; DNA: TGTGCCTGGAGTATTACAGGGGCCGTTGAAGCTTTCTTT
size: once; D: TRBD1; V: TRBV6-1; J: TRBJ2-7; CDR3: CASSEMGQGNSYEQYF; DNA: TGTGCCAGCAGTGAAATGGGACAGGGGAACTCCTACGAGCAGTACTTC
size: -; D: TRBD1; V: TRBV28; J: TRBJ1-4; CDR3: CASSLPGQGEKLFF; DNA: TGTGCCAGCAGTCTACCGGGACAGGGAGAAAAACTGTTTTTT
size: -; D: -; V: TRBV3-1/TRBV3-2; J: TRBJ2-7; CDR3: CASSQDQRGHSYEQYF; DNA: TGTGCCAGCAGCCAAGATCAGCGGGGACACTCTTACGAGCAGTACTTC
size: -; D: -; V: TRBV27; J: TRBJ1-2; CDR3: CASRNRWDGYTF; DNA: TGTGCCAGCAGAAACCGCTGGGATGGCTACACCTTC
size: -; D: -; V: TRBV7-9; J: TRBJ2-2; CDR3: CASSLLRGELFF; DNA: TGTGCCAGCAGCCTTTTACGCGGGGAGCTGTTTTTT
size: -; D: -; V: TRBV9; J: TRBJ1-1; CDR3: CASSAHRAKPDTEAFF; DNA: TGTGCCAGCAGCGCCCACAGGGCCAAACCGGACACTGAAGCTTTCTTT
size: -; D: -; V: TRBV2; J: TRBJ2-1; CDR3: CASSETASSYNEQFF; DNA: TGTGCCAGCAGTGAAACAGCGAGCTCCTACAATGAGCAGTTCTTC
size: -; D: TRBD1; V: TRBV18; J: TRBJ1-6; CDR3: CASSPEGQGRYSPLHF; DNA: TGTGCCAGCTCACCGGAGGGACAGGGTAGATATTCACCCCTCCACTTT
size: -; D: TRBD1; V: TRBV30; J: TRBJ1-5; CDR3: CAWGPGQVKGQPQHF; DNA: TGTGCCTGGGGCCCGGGACAGGTCAAGGGTCAGCCCCAGCATTTT
size: -; D: TRBD1; V: TRBV4-3; J: TRBJ1-4; CDR3: CASSRGQGTEKLFF; DNA: TGCGCCAGCAGCCGCGGACAGGGGACTGAAAAACTGTTTTTT
size: once; D: TRBD1; V: TRBV9; J: TRBJ1-1; CDR3: CASSARGTGRGATEAFF; DNA: TGTGCCAGCAGCGCCAGAGGGACAGGGAGAGGGGCCACTGAAGCTTTCTTT
size: -; D: -; V: TRBV5-1; J: TRBJ1-4; CDR3: CASSLVSGSDEKLFF; DNA: TGCGCCAGCAGCTTGGTCTCCGGGTCCGATGAAAAACTGTTTTTT
size: -; D: -; V: TRBV19; J: TRBJ1-5; CDR3: CASSIPFRGGDQPQHF; DNA: TGTGCCAGTAGTATCCCCTTCCGAGGGGGTGATCAGCCCCAGCATTTT
size: -; D: -; V: TRBV10-1; J: TRBJ1-1; CDR3: CASSESPRSREAFF; DNA: TGCGCCAGCAGTGAGTCCCCGAGGAGCAGAGAAGCTTTCTTT
size: -; D: TRBD2; V: TRBV6-5; J: TRBJ2-1; CDR3: CASGLADYNEQFF; DNA: TGTGCCAGCGGCCTAGCGGACTACAATGAGCAGTTCTTC
size: -; D: TRBD2; V: TRBV19; J: TRBJ2-1; CDR3: CASSIVSGSEANEQFF; DNA: TGTGCCAGTAGTATCGTTAGCGGGAGTGAGGCCAATGAGCAGTTCTTC
size: -; D: TRBD2; V: TRBV19; J: TRBJ2-7; CDR3: CASSPGALGGTYEQYF; DNA: TGTGCCAGTAGCCCAGGCGCCTTGGGAGGGACCTACGAGCAGTACTTC
size: -; D: -; V: TRBV18; J: TRBJ1-4; CDR3: CASSPPGVEKLFF; DNA: TGTGCCAGCTCACCTCCAGGGGTGGAAAAACTGTTTTTT
size: once; D: TRBD1; V: TRBV13; J: TRBJ1-1; CDR3: CATDRVSSTEAFF; DNA: TGTGCCACGGACAGGGTCAGTTCCACTGAAGCTTTCTTT
size: few; D: -; V: TRBV28; J: TRBJ1-1; CDR3: CASSSPGGPNTEAFF; DNA: TGTGCCAGCAGTTCCCCCGGGGGGCCGAACACTGAAGCTTTCTTT
size: -; D: TRBD1; V: TRBV11-1; J: TRBJ1-2; CDR3: CASSLGEGATFYGYTF; DNA: TGTGCCAGCAGCTTAGGCGAGGGGGCAACCTTCTATGGCTACACCTTC
size: -; D: TRBD1; V: TRBV7-2; J: TRBJ2-7; CDR3: CASSPRDRRSYEQYF; DNA: TGTGCCAGCAGCCCAAGGGACAGGCGCTCCTACGAGCAGTACTTC
size: -; D: -; V: TRBV3-1/TRBV3-2; J: TRBJ1-1; CDR3: CASSQEARGNTEAFF; DNA: TGTGCCAGCAGCCAAGAAGCTCGAGGCAACACTGAAGCTTTCTTT
size: -; D: -; V: TRBV7-3; J: TRBJ1-1; CDR3: CASSSDRNTEAFF; DNA: TGTGCCAGCAGCTCCGACAGGAACACTGAAGCTTTCTTT
size: -; D: -; V: TRBV5-1; J: TRBJ2-1; CDR3: CASSSLSLYGEQFF; DNA: TGCGCCAGCAGCTCCCTGAGCCTCTATGGTGAGCAGTTCTTC
size: -; D: -; V: TRBV5-6; J: TRBJ2-1; CDR3: CASSLGPANEQFF; DNA: TGTGCCAGCAGCTTAGGACCGGCTAATGAGCAGTTCTTC
size: -; D: TRBD1; V: TRBV6-5; J: TRBJ2-7; CDR3: CASTPLQGALGEQYF; DNA: TGTGCCAGCACTCCCCTCCAGGGGGCATTAGGCGAGCAGTACTTC
size: -; D: TRBD1; V: TRBV11-2; J: TRBJ1-6; CDR3: CASSHRTGRNSPLHF; DNA: TGTGCCAGCAGTCATAGGACAGGGCGAAATTCACCCCTCCACTTT
size: -; D: -; V: TRBV28; J: TRBJ2-1; CDR3: CASSLVYDEGRLNEQFF; DNA: TGTGCCAGCAGCCTGGTATACGACGAGGGCCGACTCAATGAGCAGTTCTTC
size: once; D: TRBD1; V: TRBV2; J: TRBJ1-4; CDR3: CASRTGGADEKLFF; DNA: TGTGCCAGCAGGACAGGGGGCGCTGATGAAAAACTGTTTTTT
size: once; D: -; V: TRBV28; J: TRBJ2-1; CDR3: CASSFEYRSSYNEQFF; DNA: TGTGCCAGCAGTTTTGAGTACCGGAGCTCCTACAATGAGCAGTTCTTC
size: -; D: TRBD1; V: TRBV5-8; J: TRBJ1-2; CDR3: CASSLTGTGPSDYGYTF; DNA: TGTGCCAGCAGCTTGACCGGGACAGGTCCCTCGGACTATGGCTACACCTTC
size: -; D: -; V: TRBV6-1; J: TRBJ2-5; CDR3: CASSEGAAYQETQYF; DNA: TGTGCCAGCAGTGAAGGGGCAGCGTACCAAGAGACCCAGTACTTC
size: once; D: -; V: TRBV5-1; J: TRBJ2-7; CDR3: CASSLGQGLGEQYF; DNA: TGCGCCAGCAGCTTGGGGCAGGGATTAGGTGAGCAGTACTTC
size: -; D: -; V: TRBV29-1; J: TRBJ1-1; CDR3: CSVEDPRRGARTEAFF; DNA: TGCAGCGTTGAAGATCCGCGACGCGGGGCGAGGACTGAAGCTTTCTTT
size: -; D: TRBD1; V: TRBV9; J: TRBJ1-4; CDR3: CADTRDRDEKLFF; DNA: TGTGCCGATACCCGGGACAGGGACGAAAAACTGTTTTTT